This T cell receptor (beta chain) was sequenced for a study of control samples from healthy donors and cancer patients. CDR3 size: 12 residues. The V end lost 10 bases, the J end lost 4 bases, and 13 bases lay between the germline ends. Germline V gene lookup returns CDR1 MDHEN and CDR2 SYDVKM. Assay used: immunoSEQ multiplex PCR; TCRdb lists only in-frame clones, some missing. Of around 150,000 clones listed, approximately 94% are singletons. The chain combines TRBV28 with TRBJ1-2; D may be TRBD1 (5 bases). The receptor was derived from a man in his sixties with colorectal cancer. Input material: PBMCs. The CDR3 DNA follows: TGTGCCACCGGGGGGGGGAGCTATGGCTACACCTTC. Translating gives CATGGGSYGYTF.